This TCR beta chain appears in the sequencing data of a study of graft-versus-host responses after intestinal transplantation. V was cut by 10 bases and J by 6 bases, with 18 bases left in between. The CDR3 loop spans 13 amino acids. Germline V gives CDR1 MNHNY, CDR2 SVGAGI (reference sequence). Here immunoSEQ multiplex PCR was the method, and the copy in TCRdb shows in-frame clones only, minus some. The repertoire holds some 110,000 clones, with over 75% as singletons. Only a few counts were recorded for this clone. The antigen remains unidentified. The material was unstimulated CD4+ T cells sorted from spleen or lymph node cells, obtained before intestinal transplant. This clonotype was obtained from a human donor who received an intestinal transplant. The chain combines TRBV6-6 with TRBJ1-1; D remains unclear. Here the CDR3 DNA reads TGTGCCACCGGAGTACGGGGAGATTCTGAAGCTTTCTTT. It is translated as CATGVRGDSEAFF.